This T cell receptor beta chain is from a study of blood T cell repertoires in COVID-19 (dated by TCRdb to 2018 to 2020). Broadly, across the study: Collaborator samples came from the United States, Italy and Spain and covered acute and convalescent phases of COVID-19. Where available, HLA class I and class II types were obtained from metadata supplied by the sample provider rather than from assay-based typing. The sample metadata nearly always contained a de-identified subject ID, COVID-19 status, age in years and sex. The repertoires were released in a freely available public database intended as a resource for research on the immune response to SARS-CoV-2. The samples were drawn from two sources: the first 160 participants of the ongoing ImmuneRACE study, and fewer than 1,500 subjects contributed by 6 global collaborators. The material from the prospective study consisted of cDNA or gDNA derived from T cells, B-cell-depleted T cells, or PBMCs. Deeply sampled blood TCRbeta repertoires from subjects exposed to, actively infected with, or recovered from COVID-19 were included in the dataset. Study-level results and caveats: How much clinical and demographic metadata was included differed by source and by participant, and the metadata was provided uncurated.

On this clone: Its antigen specificity is not known. Base qualities are not provided; no much larger clone lies one nucleotide away.

The immunoSEQ Assay, a bias-controlled multiplex PCR, was used to amplify TCRbeta CDR3 regions from genomic DNA. The original pipeline was this. The number of nucleated cells in each sample was estimated by amplification of reference gene primers within the assay. Sequence reads were collapsed and filtered to measure the absolute abundance of every unique TCRbeta CDR3 rearrangement. For each sample, productive Simpson clonality was calculated by taking the square root of Simpson's diversity index across productive rearrangements. TCRdb re-hosts the immuneACCESS table, in-frame sequences only. Its copies lack some clones; in the studies checked, an unresolved V gene accounts for under half of them, and the cause for the rest is not known. V and J calls and clone size are those listed in that table; D and trimming were worked out from the DNA. The table for this sample lists about 170,000 clones; approximately 87% of them were counted only once. The ten top clones hold about 4% of the sample.

Whole blood was collected in K2EDTA tubes by collaborating institutions according to the institutions' own protocols. For TCRbeta analysis, collaborators shipped samples as frozen whole blood, isolated PBMCs, or DNA extracted from either of those sample types. The TCR comes from a man between 18 and 35 years old with active or convalescent COVID-19. Input material: peripheral blood.

Read as DNA, the sequence is TGTGCCAGTGAACCCGGGACAGGGGGCGTAAATGAGCAGTTCTTC. Translation gives CASEPGTGGVNEQFF. The chain is encoded by TRBV19 joined to TRBJ2-1; 12 bases in the junction line up with TRBD1. Looking up the germline V gene (reference sequence) yields CDR1 LNHDA and CDR2 SQIVND. The junction shows trimming of 8 bases on V and 7 bases on J, and the gene matches do not reach 9 bases of it. The CDR3 runs 15 residues from the cysteine to the phenylalanine. Of all the DNA, just the CDR3 is kept, 45 bases in frame from base 1.